One sample yielded the 7 T cell receptor beta chains listed below, sequenced in a study of blood T cell repertoires in COVID-19. The method was immunoSEQ multiplex PCR; TCRdb's version includes in-frame clones alone and lacks a portion of them. This repertoire shows about 260,000 clones, about nine tenths found once; its top ten account for roughly 4%. Sequenced: peripheral blood. These receptor sequences come from a man aged 60-69 years who had recovered from COVID-19.

The CDR3 nucleotides are TGTGCCAGCAGTACCGCCGGGTATGGCTACACCTTC. Protein: CASSTAGYGYTF. The chain couples TRBV6-5 to TRBJ1-2, with D uncertain. Germline V gene data show CDR1 as MNHEY and CDR2 as SVGAGI. The CDR3 sequence is 12 residues long. Between the trimmed V and J ends, which lost 5 bases and 5 bases, there was a span of 9 bases.

The chain carries TRBV18 and TRBJ2-3; 7 bases are shared with TRBD1. The germline V gene has CDR1 KGHSH and CDR2 LQKENI. The V and J ends lost 0 bases and 0 bases, in that order; junction bases with no gene match: 0. CDR3 length: 15 residues. CDR3 DNA sequence: TGTGCCAGCTCACCACCGGGACAGAGCACAGATACGCAGTATTTT. Translation: CASSPPGQSTDTQYF.

This chain links TRBV7-2 with TRBJ2-1, with TRBD2 identical over 8 bases. Per the germline V gene, CDR1 is SGHTA and CDR2 is FQGNSA. Trimming took 4 bases from V and 4 from J; bases not matched to a gene: 15. The CDR3 has 18 residues. The CDR3 nucleotides are TGTGCCAGCAGCTATCGACGGCGGGCGGGGGGCCAATACAATGAGCAGTTCTTC. It codes for CASSYRRRAGGQYNEQFF.

Comments on this clone: Other DNA sequences within the sample encode an identical CDR3. The chain recombines TRBV18 with TRBJ2-7; tentatively, D is TRBD1 (5 bases). CDR1 and CDR2 (germline): KGHSH, LQKENI. The length of the CDR3 is 14 residues. V lost 2 bases and J lost 4, with 12 bases in between. The CDR3: CASSPGTGFYEQYF. CDR3 in DNA: TGTGCCAGCTCACCAGGTACAGGTTTTTACGAGCAGTACTTC.

This clone showed up just a few times. The genes are TRBV4-1 and TRBJ2-2, with D possibly being TRBD1 (6 bases). The ends were cut back, 0 bases at V and 1 base at J, with 15 bases in the middle. The germline V gene encodes CDR1 MGHRA and CDR2 YSYEKL. The CDR3 length is 18 residues. CDR3 sequence reads: CASSQEELGRGNTGELFF. CDR3 DNA: TGCGCCAGCAGCCAAGAAGAATTAGGCAGGGGGAACACCGGGGAGCTGTTTTTT.

The J gene is TRBJ2-5, the V gene TRBV5-8; 11 bases are shared with TRBD1. CDR1 is SGHTS and CDR2 is YDEGEE in the germline V gene. The J segment lost 1 base and the V segment lost 0 bases, leaving 5 bases of the junction unmatched. This CDR3 has 17 amino acids. This chain's CDR3 is CASSLVFGTGGQETQYF. DNA of the CDR3: TGTGCCAGCAGCTTGGTATTCGGGACAGGGGGCCAAGAGACCCAGTACTTC.

The chain joins TRBV12-5 to TRBJ2-7; tentative D call: TRBD1 (6 bases). V lost 7 bases and J 5 bases, leaving 15 bases between the germline ends. CDR1 and CDR2 from the germline V gene are LGHNT and FRNRAP. This CDR3 region has 13 residues. The CDR3 nucleotides are TGTGCTAGTGCCTACGGACAGTCCCACGAGCAGTACTTC. Protein product: CASAYGQSHEQYF.